The text below deals with one TCR beta chain. CDR3 size: 15 residues. Germline V CDR1 and CDR2: SGHKS, YYEKEE (reference sequence). Between the trimmed V and J ends, which lost 4 bases and 2 bases, there was a span of 15 bases. Assay: immunoSEQ multiplex PCR; the TCRdb copy retains only in-frame clones and omits some. Among about 70,000 clones, roughly 81% were seen once, and the ten largest hold about 5%. The data were taken from a study of OX40 agonist ivuxolimab in advanced cancers. The sequencing used CD4+ or CD8+ T cells sorted from blood, collected in a trial of the OX40 agonist ivuxolimab. This sequence joins TRBV5-5 and TRBJ1-1; D possibly corresponds to TRBD1 (5 bases). This clonotype was obtained from an adult with an advanced solid tumor such as melanoma, head and neck, liver or kidney cancer. The DNA of the CDR3 is TGTGCCAGCAGCCCACAGGATAGGGTTAACACTGAAGCTTTCTTT. This codes for CASSPQDRVNTEAFF.